The entry below describes one TCR beta chain. Its antigen remains unknown. This sample was included in a study of siplizumab effects on memory and regulatory T cells. Trimming left V 7 bases short and J 4 bases short, with 15 bases between. This CDR3 has 13 residues. Germline CDR1 and CDR2: SGHRS and YFSETQ. The study's findings and limits: Suppressive activity of Tregs proliferating in siplizumab cultures remained unconfirmed. Siplizumab led to significantly less abundant alloreactive sequences that could be traced back to unstimulated CD4+ memory cells.

Using immunoSEQ multiplex PCR, the repertoire was profiled, and TCRdb retains in-frame clones only, with some absent. Of over 45,000 clones detected, about 98% appear once; the ten largest clones hold around 1%. The rearrangement uses TRBV5-1 and TRBJ2-7; D may match TRBD1 or TRBD2 (5 bases each). Sequencing input: naive CD8+ T cells sorted from blood. The source of this sequence is a human donor in good health. For the CDR3, the DNA is TGCGCCAGCGGGGACCCAGCAGGGTACGAGCAGTACTTC. Protein sequence: CASGDPAGYEQYF.